This T cell receptor beta chain was identified during a study of spatial heterogeneity in lung cancer. Turning to the study itself: Strong correlation linked TCR transcript counts in tumor regions to a T cell module score derived from matched bulk RNA-seq. There were, on average, more than 9.5 raw-read appearances for each unique TCR and UMI combination. Findings and caveats of the study: One measure, the expanded intratumoral alpha and beta TCR count, tracked tumor mutation counts.

Worth noting for this clonotype: Its target is unknown.

Regarding time point: sample taken at primary tumor resection. TCRdb reprocessed the 5' RACE reads with MiXCR, giving one entry per CDR3 protein. The sample lists roughly 9,300 distinct CDR3 sequences; around 6.6% were seen once. V gave up 8 bases and J gave up 0 bases, with 8 bases separating them. The CDR3 runs 14 residues. Germline values: CDR1 LNHDA, CDR2 SQIVND (reference sequence). The chain couples TRBV19 to TRBJ1-6; maybe TRBD1 (6 bases). The receptor was derived from a male donor with early-stage non-small cell lung cancer. The material was lung tumor tissue, obtained at surgery. In DNA, the CDR3 is TGTGCCAGTGGACAGAGCTCCTATAATTCACCCCTCCACTTT. It yields the protein CASGQSSYNSPLHF.